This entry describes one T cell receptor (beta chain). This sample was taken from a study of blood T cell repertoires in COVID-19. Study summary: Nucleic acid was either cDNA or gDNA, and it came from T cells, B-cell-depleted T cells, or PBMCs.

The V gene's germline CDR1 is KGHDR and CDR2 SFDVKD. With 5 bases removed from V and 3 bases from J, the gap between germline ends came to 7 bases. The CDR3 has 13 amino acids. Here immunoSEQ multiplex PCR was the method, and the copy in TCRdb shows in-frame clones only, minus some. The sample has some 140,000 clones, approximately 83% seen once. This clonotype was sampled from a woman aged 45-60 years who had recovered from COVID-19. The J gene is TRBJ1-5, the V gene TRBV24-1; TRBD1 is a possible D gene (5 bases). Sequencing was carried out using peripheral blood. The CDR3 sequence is CATSGQFNQPQHF. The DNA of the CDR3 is TGTGCCACCAGTGGACAGTTCAATCAGCCCCAGCATTTT.